This T cell receptor (beta chain) was sequenced in a study of blood T cell repertoires in COVID-19. Study details: T cells, B-cell-depleted T cells, or PBMCs provided the cDNA or gDNA that served as material.

CDR3 length: 15 amino acids. Looked up from germline, CDR1 is SGDLS and CDR2 is YYNGEE. V gave up 4 bases and J gave up 2 bases; unmatched junction bases: 8. Original data processing: The assay estimated nucleated cells by amplifying reference gene primers. Clones were sequenced by immunoSEQ multiplex PCR, and TCRdb holds only the in-frame ones, with some missing. V and J calls and clone size are as listed in that table; D and trimming were resolved from the DNA. The table lists about 320,000 clones, 88% of them singletons. The chain joins TRBV9 to TRBJ2-7; 8 bases line up with TRBD1. This TCR was sampled from a young man who had recovered from COVID-19. The sequenced sample was PBMCs or T cells enriched from blood (not recorded which). In nucleotides, the CDR3 is TGTGCCAGCAGCTCAGCAGGGGGCCCAGCCTACGAGCAGTACTTC. This codes for CASSSAGGPAYEQYF.